The entry below gives a single T cell receptor beta chain sequence along with its context. The CDR3 loop spans 13 amino acids. The V segment lost 5 bases and the J segment 5 bases; nucleotides outside the gene matches: 2. Germline CDR1 and CDR2: SGHTA and FQGTGA. Cohorts were based on clinical histories the participants reported. The table came from immunoSEQ multiplex PCR; TCRdb's copy has only in-frame clones and leaves some out. The sample has 200,000 to 300,000 clones, under 90% seen once. The data were obtained in a study of blood T cell repertoires in COVID-19. The chain couples TRBV7-3 to TRBJ1-5; 8 bases are shared with TRBD1. The sample was PBMCs or T cells enriched from blood (not recorded which). The sequence was collected from a woman in her thirties or forties who had been exposed to COVID-19. CDR3 residues: CASSQDRDQPQHF. The DNA for the CDR3 is TGTGCCAGCAGCCAGGACAGGGATCAGCCCCAGCATTTT.